This T cell receptor beta chain was sequenced for a study of blood T cell repertoires in COVID-19. Study as a whole: The study drew acute and convalescent COVID-19 samples from the United States, Italy and Spain. The analysed material was cDNA or gDNA that came from T cells, B-cell-depleted T cells, or PBMCs.

CDR3 length: 14 amino acids. CDR1 is SGHRS and CDR2 is YFSETQ in the germline V gene. The germline V and J ends were trimmed by 0 bases and 4 bases, with 11 bases remaining between them. Under the authors' procedure: Amplification of reference gene primers provided the estimated nucleated cell counts. Some clones are missing from TCRdb's copy, which holds only in-frame ones; the method was immunoSEQ multiplex PCR. Clone size and the V and J calls come from that table; the DNA yielded D and trimming. The sample holds approximately 74,000 clones, approximately 84% seen once. This TCR derives from a man between 70 and 80 years old with acute or convalescent COVID-19. V and J are TRBV5-1 and TRBJ2-7; maybe TRBD1 (6 bases). The source material was peripheral blood. The CDR3 DNA reads TGCGCCAGCAGCTTGGACAGGGATAGGTACGAGCAGTACTTC. This gives the protein CASSLDRDRYEQYF.